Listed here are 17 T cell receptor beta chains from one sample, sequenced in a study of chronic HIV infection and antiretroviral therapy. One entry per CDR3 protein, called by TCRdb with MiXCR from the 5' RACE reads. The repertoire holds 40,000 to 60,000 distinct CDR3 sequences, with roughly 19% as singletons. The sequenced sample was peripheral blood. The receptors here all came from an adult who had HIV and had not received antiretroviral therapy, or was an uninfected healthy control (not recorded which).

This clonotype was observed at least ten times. CDR3 nucleotide sequence: TGTGCCAGCAGTCGGTCCTACGAGCAGTACTTC. It is translated as CASSRSYEQYF. The chain joins TRBV28 to TRBJ2-7, with no clear D. The CDR3 totals 11 residues. The ends were cut back, 5 bases at V and 1 base at J, with 3 bases in the middle. The V gene's germline CDR1 is MDHEN and CDR2 SYDVKM.

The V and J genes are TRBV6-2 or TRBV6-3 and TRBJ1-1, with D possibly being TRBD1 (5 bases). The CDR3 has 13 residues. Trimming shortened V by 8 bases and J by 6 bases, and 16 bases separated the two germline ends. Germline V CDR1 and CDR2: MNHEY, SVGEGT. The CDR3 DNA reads TGTGCCAGCGCTGTCGGGGCAAAGGCTGAAGCTTTCTTT. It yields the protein CASAVGAKAEAFF.

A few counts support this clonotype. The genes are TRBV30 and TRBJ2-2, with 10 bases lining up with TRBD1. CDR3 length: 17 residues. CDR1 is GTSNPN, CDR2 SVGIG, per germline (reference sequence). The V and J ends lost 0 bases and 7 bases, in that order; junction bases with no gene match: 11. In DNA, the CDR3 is TGTGCCTGGAGTGTACCTGGGACAGGGGTAGCGGTCGGGGAGCTGTTTTTT. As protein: CAWSVPGTGVAVGELFF.

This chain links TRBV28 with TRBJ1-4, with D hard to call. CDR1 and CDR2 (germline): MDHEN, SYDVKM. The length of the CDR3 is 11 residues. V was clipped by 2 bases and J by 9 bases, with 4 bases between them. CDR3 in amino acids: CASSLNQKLFF. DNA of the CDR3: TGTGCCAGCAGTTTAAATCAAAAACTGTTTTTT.

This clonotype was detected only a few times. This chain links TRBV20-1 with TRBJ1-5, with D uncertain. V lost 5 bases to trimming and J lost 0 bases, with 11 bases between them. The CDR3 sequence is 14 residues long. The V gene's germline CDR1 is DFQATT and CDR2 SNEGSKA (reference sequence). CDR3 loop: CSAPRPDSNQPQHF. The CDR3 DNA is TGCAGTGCTCCTCGGCCCGATAGCAATCAGCCCCAGCATTTT.

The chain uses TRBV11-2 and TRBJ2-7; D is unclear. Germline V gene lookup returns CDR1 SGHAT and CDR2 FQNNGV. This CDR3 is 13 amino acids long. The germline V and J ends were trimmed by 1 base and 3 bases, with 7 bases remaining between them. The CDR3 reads CASSLVPGYEQYF. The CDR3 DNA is TGTGCCAGCAGCTTAGTTCCGGGCTACGAGCAGTACTTC. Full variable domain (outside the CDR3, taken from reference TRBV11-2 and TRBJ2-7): EAGVAQSPRYKIIEKRQSVAFWCNPISGHATLYWYQQILGQGPKLLIQFQNNGVVDDSQLPKDRFSAERLKGVDSTLKIQPAKLEDSAVYLCASSLVPGYEQYFGPGTRLTVT.

The CDR3 protein is CASSLRGGAKNIQYF. DNA of the CDR3: TGTGCCAGCAGTTTAAGGGGAGGGGCCAAAAACATTCAGTACTTC. The J gene is TRBJ2-4, the V gene TRBV28; TRBD2 matches at 7 bases. Germline V gene data show CDR1 as MDHEN and CDR2 as SYDVKM. The CDR3 loop spans 15 amino acids. V shed 2 bases, J shed 1 base, and the junction held 2 bases outside the gene matches.

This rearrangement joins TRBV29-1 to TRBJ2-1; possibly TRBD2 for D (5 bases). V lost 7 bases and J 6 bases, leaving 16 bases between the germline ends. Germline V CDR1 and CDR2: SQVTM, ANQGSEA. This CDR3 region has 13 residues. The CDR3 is CSAGLLVTNEQFF. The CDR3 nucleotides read TGCAGCGCCGGGCTACTAGTCACCAATGAGCAGTTCTTC.

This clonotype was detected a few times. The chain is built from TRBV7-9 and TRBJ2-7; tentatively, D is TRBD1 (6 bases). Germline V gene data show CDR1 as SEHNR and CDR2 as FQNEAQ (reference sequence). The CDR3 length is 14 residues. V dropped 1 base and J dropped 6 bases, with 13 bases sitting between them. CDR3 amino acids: CASSLGSRGGEQYF. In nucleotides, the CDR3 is TGTGCCAGCAGCTTAGGAAGCAGGGGCGGCGAGCAGTACTTC.

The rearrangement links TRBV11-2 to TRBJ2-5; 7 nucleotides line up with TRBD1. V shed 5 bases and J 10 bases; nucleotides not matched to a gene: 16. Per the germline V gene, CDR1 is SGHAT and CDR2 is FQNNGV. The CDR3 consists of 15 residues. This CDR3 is CASSHPTGKKVGQYF. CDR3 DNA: TGTGCCAGCAGCCATCCGACAGGGAAGAAAGTGGGCCAGTACTTC.

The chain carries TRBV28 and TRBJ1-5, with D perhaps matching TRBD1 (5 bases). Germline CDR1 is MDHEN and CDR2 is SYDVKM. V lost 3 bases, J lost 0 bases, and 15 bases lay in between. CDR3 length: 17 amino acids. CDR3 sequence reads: CASSFLREGLSNQPQHF. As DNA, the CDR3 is TGTGCCAGCAGTTTTCTCAGGGAGGGCCTTAGCAATCAGCCCCAGCATTTT. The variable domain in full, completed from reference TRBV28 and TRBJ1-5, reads DVKVTQSSRYLVKRTGEKVFLECVQDMDHENMFWYRQDPGLGLRLIYFSYDVKMKEKGDIPEGYSVSREKKERFSLILESASTNQTSMYLCASSFLREGLSNQPQHFGDGTRLSIL.

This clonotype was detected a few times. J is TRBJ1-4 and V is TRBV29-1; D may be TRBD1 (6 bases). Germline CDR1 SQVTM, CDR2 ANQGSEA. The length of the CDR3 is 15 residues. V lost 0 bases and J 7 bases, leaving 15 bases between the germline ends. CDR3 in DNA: TGCAGCGTTGAAGATCCGACAGGAGGGGGTGAAAAACTGTTTTTT. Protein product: CSVEDPTGGGEKLFF.

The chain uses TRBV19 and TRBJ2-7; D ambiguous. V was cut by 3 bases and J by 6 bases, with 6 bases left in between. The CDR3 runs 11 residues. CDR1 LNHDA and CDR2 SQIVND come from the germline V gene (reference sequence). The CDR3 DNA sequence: TGTGCCAGTAGTATTCTGGGCGAGCAGTACTTC. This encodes CASSILGEQYF.

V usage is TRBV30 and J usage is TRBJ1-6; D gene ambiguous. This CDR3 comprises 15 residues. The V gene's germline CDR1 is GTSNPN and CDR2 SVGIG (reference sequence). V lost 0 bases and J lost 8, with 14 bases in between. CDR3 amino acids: CAWSVRRRGDSPLHF. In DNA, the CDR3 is TGTGCCTGGAGTGTACGGAGACGGGGAGATTCACCCCTCCACTTT.

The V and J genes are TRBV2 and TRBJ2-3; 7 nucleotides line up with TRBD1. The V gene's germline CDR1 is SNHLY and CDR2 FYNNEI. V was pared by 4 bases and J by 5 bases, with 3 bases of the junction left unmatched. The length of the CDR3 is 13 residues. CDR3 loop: CASSGQGKDTQYF. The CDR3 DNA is TGTGCCAGCAGTGGACAGGGCAAAGATACGCAGTATTTT.

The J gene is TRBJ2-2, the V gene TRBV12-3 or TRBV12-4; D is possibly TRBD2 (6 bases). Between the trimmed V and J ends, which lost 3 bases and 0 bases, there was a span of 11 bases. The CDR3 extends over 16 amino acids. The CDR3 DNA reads TGTGCCAGCAGTTTCCCAGGAGGGCCGAACACCGGGGAGCTGTTTTTT. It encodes CASSFPGGPNTGELFF.

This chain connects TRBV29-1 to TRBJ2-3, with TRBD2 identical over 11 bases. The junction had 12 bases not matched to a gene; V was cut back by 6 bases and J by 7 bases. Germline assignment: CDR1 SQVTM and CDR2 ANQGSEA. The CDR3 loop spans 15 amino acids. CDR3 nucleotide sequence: TGCAGCGTCGCGCGACTAGCGGGACCTTCGAATACGCAGTATTTT. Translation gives CSVARLAGPSNTQYF.